The TCR beta chain described here comes from a study of blood T cell repertoires in COVID-19. Whole-study context: The samples span acute and convalescent COVID-19 from the United States, Italy and Spain.

This clone occurred once. V lost 5 bases and J lost 0, with 11 bases in between. Germline V gene lookup returns CDR1 KGHSH and CDR2 LQKENI. The CDR3 spans 15 residues. The method was immunoSEQ multiplex PCR; TCRdb's version includes in-frame clones alone and lacks a portion of them. The sample has some 260,000 clones, about four fifths seen once. The sample consisted of peripheral blood. The chain employs TRBV18 and TRBJ1-3, with D perhaps TRBD1 (6 bases). The source is a man older than 75 with acute or convalescent COVID-19. CDR3 protein: CASSFGQTSGNTIYF. The CDR3 nucleotides read TGTGCCAGCTCATTCGGACAGACCTCTGGAAACACCATATATTTT.